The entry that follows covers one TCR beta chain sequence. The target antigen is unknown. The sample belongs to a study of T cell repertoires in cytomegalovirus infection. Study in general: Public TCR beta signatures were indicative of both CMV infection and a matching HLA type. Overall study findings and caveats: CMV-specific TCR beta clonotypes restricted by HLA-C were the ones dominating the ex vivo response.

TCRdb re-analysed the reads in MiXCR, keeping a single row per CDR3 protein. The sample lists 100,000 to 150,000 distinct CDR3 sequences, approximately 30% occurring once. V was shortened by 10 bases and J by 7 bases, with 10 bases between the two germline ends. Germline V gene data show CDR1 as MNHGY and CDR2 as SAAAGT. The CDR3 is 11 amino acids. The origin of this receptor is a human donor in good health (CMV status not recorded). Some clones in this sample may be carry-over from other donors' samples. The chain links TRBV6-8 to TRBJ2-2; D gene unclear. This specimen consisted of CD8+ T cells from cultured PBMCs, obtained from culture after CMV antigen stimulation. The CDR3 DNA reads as TGTGCCACCGAGGTGGACGGGGAGCTGTTTTTT. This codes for CATEVDGELFF.